This T cell receptor beta chain emerged from a study of T cell changes during pregnancy in multiple sclerosis. With 5 bases clipped from V and 7 bases from J, the junction kept 8 bases outside the gene matches. Germline values: CDR1 MDHEN, CDR2 SYDVKM. The CDR3 has 14 amino acids. Data came from immunoSEQ multiplex PCR; TCRdb stores just in-frame clones and leaves some out. The sample yields 39,000 or so clones, 92% seen once. V is TRBV28 and J is TRBJ2-3; 8 bases line up with TRBD2. This sample comprised CD8+ T cells from peripheral blood mononuclear cells, obtained before pregnancy. This clonotype was obtained from a female donor with multiple sclerosis, enrolled in a pregnancy study. The CDR3 DNA sequence: TGTGCCAGCAGTCGGGAGGGACGGAGGAATACGCAGTATTTT. It encodes CASSREGRRNTQYF. Drawing the rest from reference TRBV28 and TRBJ2-3, the complete variable domain is DVKVTQSSRYLVKRTGEKVFLECVQDMDHENMFWYRQDPGLGLRLIYFSYDVKMKEKGDIPEGYSVSREKKERFSLILESASTNQTSMYLCASSREGRRNTQYFGPGTRLTVL.